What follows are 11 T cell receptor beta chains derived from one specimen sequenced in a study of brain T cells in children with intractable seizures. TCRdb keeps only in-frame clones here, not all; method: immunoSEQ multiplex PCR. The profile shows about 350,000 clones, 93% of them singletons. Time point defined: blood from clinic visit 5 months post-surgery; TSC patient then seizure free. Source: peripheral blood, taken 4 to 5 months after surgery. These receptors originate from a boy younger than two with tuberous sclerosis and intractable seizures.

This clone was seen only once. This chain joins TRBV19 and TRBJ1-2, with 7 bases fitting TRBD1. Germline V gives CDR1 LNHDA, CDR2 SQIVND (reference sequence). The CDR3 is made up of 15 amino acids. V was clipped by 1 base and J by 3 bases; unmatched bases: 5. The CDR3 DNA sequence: TGTGCCAGTAGTATAGGAGGGGGCTCCGACTATGGCTACACCTTC. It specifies CASSIGGGSDYGYTF.

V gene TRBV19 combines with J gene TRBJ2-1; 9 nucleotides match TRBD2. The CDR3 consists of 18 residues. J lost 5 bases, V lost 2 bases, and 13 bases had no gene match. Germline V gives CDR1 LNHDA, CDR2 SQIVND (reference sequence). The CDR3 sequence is CASSIRARRGGMHNEQFF. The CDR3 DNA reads TGTGCCAGTAGTATACGTGCTAGGCGGGGGGGTATGCACAATGAGCAGTTCTTC.

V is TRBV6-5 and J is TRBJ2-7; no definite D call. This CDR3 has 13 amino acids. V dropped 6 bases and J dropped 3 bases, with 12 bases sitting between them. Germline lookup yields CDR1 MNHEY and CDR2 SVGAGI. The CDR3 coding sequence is TGTGCCAGCAGACGACACAACAGCTACGAGCAGTACTTC. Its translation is CASRRHNSYEQYF.

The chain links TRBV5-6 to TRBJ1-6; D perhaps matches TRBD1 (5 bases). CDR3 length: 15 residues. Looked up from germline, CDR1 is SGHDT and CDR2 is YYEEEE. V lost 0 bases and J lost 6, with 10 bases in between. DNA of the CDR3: TGTGCCAGCAGCTTGGGGGGGAGTTCTAATTCACCCCTCCACTTT. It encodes CASSLGGSSNSPLHF. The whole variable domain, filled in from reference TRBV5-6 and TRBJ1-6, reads DAGVTQSPTHLIKTRGQQVTLRCSPKSGHDTVSWYQQALGQGPQFIFQYYEEEERQRGNFPDRFSGHQFPNYSSELNVNALLLGDSALYLCASSLGGSSNSPLHFGNGTRLTVT.

As DNA, the CDR3 is TGTGCCAGCAGTGAAAGCGGGAGCAAGTGGTTTGAGCAGTTCTTC. Amino acid sequence: CASSESGSKWFEQFF. The genes are TRBV27 and TRBJ2-1; 8 positions match TRBD2. Germline CDR1 reads MNHEY; CDR2 reads SMNVEV (reference sequence). There are 15 residues in the CDR3. V was pared by 5 bases and J by 9 bases, with 12 bases of the junction left unmatched.

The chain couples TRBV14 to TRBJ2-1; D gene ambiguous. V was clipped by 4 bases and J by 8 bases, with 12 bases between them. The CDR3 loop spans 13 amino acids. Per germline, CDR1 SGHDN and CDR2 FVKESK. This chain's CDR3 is CASSLIFPDEQFF. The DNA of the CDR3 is TGTGCCAGCAGCCTCATTTTCCCCGATGAGCAGTTCTTC. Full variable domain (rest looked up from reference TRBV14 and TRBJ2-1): EAGVTQFPSHSVIEKGQTVTLRCDPISGHDNLYWYRRVMGKEIKFLLHFVKESKQDESGMPNNRFLAERTGGTYSTLKVQPAELEDSGVYFCASSLIFPDEQFFGPGTRLTVL.

As DNA, the CDR3 is TGTGCCAGCAGCCCCCGAACCGGGACAGGGGAGGGCAATCAGCCCCAGCATTTT. Translating gives CASSPRTGTGEGNQPQHF. The chain joins TRBV2 to TRBJ1-5; 10 bases agree with TRBD1. CDR1 and CDR2 (germline): SNHLY, FYNNEI. V lost 6 bases to trimming and J lost 2 bases; unmatched junction nucleotides: 13. CDR3 size: 18 residues.

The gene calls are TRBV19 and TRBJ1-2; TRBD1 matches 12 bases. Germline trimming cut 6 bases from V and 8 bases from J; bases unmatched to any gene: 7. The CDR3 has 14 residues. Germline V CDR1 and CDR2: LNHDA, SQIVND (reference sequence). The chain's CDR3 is CASRLGQGARGYTF. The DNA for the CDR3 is TGTGCCAGTAGGTTGGGACAGGGGGCGAGGGGCTACACCTTC.

The DNA for the CDR3 is TGTGCCAGCAGCTTAGGGGGGGCTCCACCCCTGGATACGCAGTATTTT. Its translation is CASSLGGAPPLDTQYF. The chain uses TRBV7-2 and TRBJ2-3; either TRBD1 or TRBD2 may fit D (6 bases each). Germline-derived CDR1 and CDR2 are SGHTA and FQGNSA. With 1 base removed from V and 6 bases from J, the gap between germline ends came to 17 bases. This CDR3 spans 16 amino acids.

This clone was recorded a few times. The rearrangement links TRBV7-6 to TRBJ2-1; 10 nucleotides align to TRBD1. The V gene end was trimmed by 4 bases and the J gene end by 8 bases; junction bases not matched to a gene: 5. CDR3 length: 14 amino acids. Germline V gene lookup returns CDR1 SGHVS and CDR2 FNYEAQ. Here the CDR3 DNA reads TGTGCCAGCAGCTCCGGGACAGGGGAGTATGAGCAGTTCTTC. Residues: CASSSGTGEYEQFF.

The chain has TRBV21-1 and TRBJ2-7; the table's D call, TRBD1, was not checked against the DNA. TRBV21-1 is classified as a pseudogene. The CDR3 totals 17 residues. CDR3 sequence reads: CASSSLIQGRLAYEQYF. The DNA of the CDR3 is TGTGCCAGCAGTAGCCTCATACAGGGCCGATTAGCCTACGAGCAGTACTTC.